In this sample, the clone carrying this T cell receptor beta chain turned up once. The sample belongs to a study of blood T cell repertoires in COVID-19. In the source study's methods: It was from reference gene primer amplification that nucleated cell counts were estimated. Sequenced by immunoSEQ multiplex PCR; TCRdb stores in-frame clones only, minus some. V and J calls and clone size come straight from that table; D and trimming were deduced from the DNA. Among some 200,000 clones, about 86% were seen once, and the ten largest hold roughly an eighth. CDR3 length equals 15 residues. V shed 3 bases and J shed 5 bases, with 13 bases lying between them. Germline V gives CDR1 MNHNS, CDR2 SASEGT.

The J gene is TRBJ2-2, the V gene TRBV6-1; D gene unclear. Sequences were obtained from peripheral blood. This TCR was recovered from a man aged 25 to 40 with active or convalescent COVID-19. The CDR3 bases are TGTGCCAGCAGTGAGGGCAGGTCTAAGACCGGGGAGCTGTTTTTT. Its protein is CASSEGRSKTGELFF.